What follows are 26 T cell receptor beta chains derived from one specimen sequenced in a study of T cells after yellow fever vaccination. MiXCR, applied by TCRdb to the 5' RACE reads, yields one record per CDR3 protein. The repertoire holds 200,000 to 300,000 distinct CDR3 sequences, with around 6.7% as singletons. The sequencing here drew on CD4+ T cells sorted from PBMCs, taken on the day of the yellow fever booster vaccination. The source is a man aged 30 to 45 who received the YFV17D yellow fever vaccine.

This clonotype has a handful of counts. The chain carries TRBV20-1 and TRBJ2-6; D gene uncertain. CDR1 is DFQATT, CDR2 SNEGSKA, per germline (reference sequence). Trimming took off 6 bases at V and 1 base at J, with 10 bases between the two ends. The CDR3 length is 14 residues. Here the CDR3 reads CSALRRSGANVLTF. The CDR3 DNA follows: TGCAGTGCCCTTCGCCGATCTGGGGCCAACGTCCTGACTTTC.

This clonotype was detected ten times or more. The CDR3 DNA sequence: TGTGCCAGCACCAAACAGGCTATTGAGGGCTATGAGCAGTTCTTC. Residues: CASTKQAIEGYEQFF. J is TRBJ2-1 and V is TRBV7-9; D is perhaps TRBD1 or TRBD2 (5 bases each). This CDR3 contains 15 residues. Trimming stripped 7 bases from V and 8 bases from J, with 21 bases between. Germline CDR1 is SEHNR and CDR2 is FQNEAQ (reference sequence).

The V and J genes are TRBV21-1 and TRBJ2-1; the D segment call TRBD2 is taken from the table without a DNA check. TRBV21-1 is deemed a pseudogene. There are 17 residues in the CDR3. For the CDR3, the DNA is TGTGCCAGCAGCATATCCCGTCGGGCGGGAGAATACAATGAGCAGTTCTTC. Translating it yields CASSISRRAGEYNEQFF.

This chain links TRBV12-3 or TRBV12-4 with TRBJ2-7; 9 nucleotides match TRBD2. This CDR3 region has 13 residues. The V gene end was trimmed by 6 bases and the J gene end by 3 bases; junction bases not matched to a gene: 3. CDR3 nucleotide sequence: TGTGCCAGCAGGGGGCGGGGGGGCTACGAGCAGTACTTC. Protein sequence: CASRGRGGYEQYF.

The rearrangement links TRBV6-5 to TRBJ2-7; D may be TRBD2 (6 bases). Germline V lookup: CDR1 MNHEY, CDR2 SVGAGI. The ends were cut back, 2 bases at V and 4 bases at J, with 12 bases in the middle. The CDR3 contains 14 residues. The CDR3 here is CASSYRGGGYEQYF. In nucleotides, the CDR3 is TGTGCCAGCAGTTACCGGGGAGGAGGGTACGAGCAGTACTTC.

Only a few counts were recorded for this clonotype. This sequence joins TRBV7-3 and TRBJ2-3, with D maybe TRBD2 (6 bases). There are 14 residues in the CDR3. Germline V gene sequence: CDR1 SGHTA, CDR2 FQGTGA. Trimming took off 5 bases at V and 2 bases at J, with 11 bases between the two ends. In DNA, the CDR3 is TGTGCCAGCAGCCCGACTAGTATCACAGATACGCAGTATTTT. Amino acid sequence: CASSPTSITDTQYF.

This clonotype was observed a few times. The CDR3 DNA reads as TGTGCCAGCAGCTTAGGGCCTTCTGGGGAGCTGTTTTTT. Translated, it gives CASSLGPSGELFF. V is TRBV7-2 and J is TRBJ2-2, with D unresolved. The ends were cut back, 1 base at V and 8 bases at J, with 8 bases in the middle. CDR1 is SGHTA and CDR2 is FQGNSA in the germline V gene. This CDR3 is 13 amino acids long.

The CDR3 coding sequence is TGTGCCAGCAATTTGGACTCAGGACGGTTGACCCTCCACTTT. Encoded protein: CASNLDSGRLTLHF. This rearrangement joins TRBV6-5 to TRBJ1-6; D not resolved. CDR3 length: 14 amino acids. With 7 bases removed from V and 14 bases from J, the gap between germline ends came to 21 bases. The germline V gene has CDR1 MNHEY and CDR2 SVGAGI.

This clonotype was counted between two and nine times. The gene calls are TRBV29-1 and TRBJ2-6; no clear D. Germline CDR1 reads SQVTM; CDR2 reads ANQGSEA. Trimming shortened V by 1 base and J by 2 bases, and 6 bases separated the two germline ends. This CDR3 contains 14 residues. CDR3 sequence: CSVEVGAGANVLTF. The CDR3 DNA sequence: TGCAGCGTTGAAGTAGGAGCTGGGGCCAACGTCCTGACTTTC.

This clonotype turned up a few times. The J gene is TRBJ2-7, the V gene TRBV6-2 or TRBV6-3, with 8 bases fitting TRBD2. The germline V gene has CDR1 MNHEY and CDR2 SVGEGT. V dropped 6 bases and J dropped 4; count of bases not matched to a gene: 23. CDR3 length: 19 residues. The CDR3 region has the DNA TGTGCCAGCAGGCCCCATTGGCGGGGGGCATCACCAAGGGGTTACGAGCAGTACTTC. This codes for CASRPHWRGASPRGYEQYF.

In its sample, this clonotype was seen a few times. This chain joins TRBV6-4 and TRBJ1-2; a possible D gene is TRBD1 (5 bases). This CDR3 is built from 14 residues. V dropped 6 bases and J dropped 4 bases, with 15 bases sitting between them. Per the germline V gene, CDR1 is MRHNA and CDR2 is SNTAGT. CDR3 coding DNA: TGTGCCAGCAGGCAGGGTCCCGGCGGCTATGGCTACACCTTC. This translates into CASRQGPGGYGYTF.

This clonotype was counted only a few times. V gene TRBV7-8 combines with J gene TRBJ2-7, with 7 nucleotides matching TRBD2. J gave up 3 bases and V 7 bases, and 12 bases lay outside the gene matches. CDR1 is SGHVS, CDR2 FQNEAQ, per germline. The CDR3 contains 15 residues. CDR3 in DNA: TGTGCCAGCACCCCAGGGCGGGAGACTGTCTACGAGCAGTACTTC. It is translated as CASTPGRETVYEQYF.

This clonotype was observed a few times. The chain links TRBV24-1 to TRBJ1-3; unclear D gene. Germline V CDR1 and CDR2: KGHDR, SFDVKD. Between the trimmed V and J ends, which lost 4 bases and 4 bases, there was a span of 7 bases. This CDR3 has 13 residues. This chain's CDR3 is CATSDVLGNTIYF. The CDR3, as DNA: TGTGCCACCAGTGACGTACTCGGAAACACCATATATTTT.

The sample holds one count of this clonotype. Possible read error: a much larger clone is one base away. The rearrangement links TRBV20-1 to TRBJ2-7; unclear D gene. V was clipped by 1 base and J by 5 bases, with 12 bases between them. CDR1 and CDR2 from the germline V gene are DFQATT and SNEGSKA (reference sequence). The CDR3 has 13 amino acids. As DNA, the CDR3 is TGCAGTGCTAGAGCTATCGGCCTTAACGAGCAGTACTTC. Translating gives CSARAIGLNEQYF.

This clonotype showed up many times. The chain links TRBV20-1 to TRBJ2-5, with D uncertain. CDR1 and CDR2 from the germline V gene are DFQATT and SNEGSKA (reference sequence). CDR3 length: 16 residues. Trimming took 1 base from V and 4 from J, leaving 19 bases between them. In DNA form, the CDR3 reads TGCAGTGCTAGAGCTCCCCCCCTTGAGGCCCTAGAGACCCAGTACTTC. Its translation: CSARAPPLEALETQYF.

The table lists this clonotype with many counts. The genes are TRBV20-1 and TRBJ1-2, with D unresolved. From germline, CDR1 is DFQATT and CDR2 SNEGSKA (reference sequence). The CDR3 extends over 13 amino acids. Deletions cut 6 bases from V and 3 bases from J, with 14 bases between. As DNA, the CDR3 is TGCAGTGCCCCGGATGGTACGGACTATGGCTACACCTTC. Its translation is CSAPDGTDYGYTF.

This chain links TRBV3-1 with TRBJ1-1, with 7 bases matching TRBD1. Looked up from germline, CDR1 is LGHDT and CDR2 is YNNKEL (reference sequence). This CDR3 is built from 14 residues. The J segment lost 0 bases and the V segment lost 3 bases, leaving 1 base of the junction unmatched. The CDR3 nucleotides are TGTGCCAGCAGCCAGACAGGGATGAACACTGAAGCTTTCTTT. This codes for CASSQTGMNTEAFF.

This clonotype occurred many times. This chain joins TRBV20-1 and TRBJ2-5; no definite D call. The length of the CDR3 is 15 residues. V lost 3 bases and J lost 3, with 17 bases in between. CDR1 and CDR2 (germline): DFQATT, SNEGSKA (reference sequence). The CDR3 sequence is CSARVEGRSKETQYF. CDR3 DNA: TGCAGTGCTAGGGTCGAAGGCCGTTCAAAAGAGACCCAGTACTTC.

The V gene is TRBV19, the J gene TRBJ2-6; D is perhaps TRBD2 (5 bases). V gave up 4 bases and J gave up 1 base, with 8 bases separating them. Germline-derived CDR1 and CDR2 are LNHDA and SQIVND (reference sequence). This CDR3 is 15 amino acids long. CDR3 DNA sequence: TGTGCCAGTAGTAAGGGAGATTCTGGGGCCAACGTCCTGACTTTC. Translated: CASSKGDSGANVLTF.

This clonotype was counted a few times. The chain employs TRBV29-1 and TRBJ1-2; 7 bases are shared with TRBD1. With V trimmed by 0 bases and J by 6 bases, 10 bases remained unmatched. Germline values: CDR1 SQVTM, CDR2 ANQGSEA. The CDR3 is 15 residues long. In DNA, the CDR3 is TGCAGCGTTGAAGAGAGGAACAGGGGAGTTAATGGCTACACCTTC. Translation gives CSVEERNRGVNGYTF. Variable domain in full (rest from reference TRBV29-1 and TRBJ1-2): SAVISQKPSRDICQRGTSLTIQCQVDSQVTMMFWYRQQPGQSLTLIATANQGSEATYESGFVIDKFPISRPNLTFSTLTVSNMSPEDSSIYLCSVEERNRGVNGYTFGSGTRLTVV.

This clonotype came up a few times. The V gene is TRBV20-1, the J gene TRBJ2-5; TRBD2 matches 8 bases. V lost 3 bases and J lost 5; bases outside the gene matches: 8. Germline-derived CDR1 and CDR2 are DFQATT and SNEGSKA (reference sequence). This CDR3 region has 14 residues. The CDR3 loop reads CSARSGGGGETQYF. The CDR3 DNA follows: TGCAGTGCTAGGTCCGGGGGGGGCGGTGAGACCCAGTACTTC.

A few counts support this clonotype. This chain links TRBV11-3 with TRBJ2-3, with 13 positions matching TRBD2. With 4 bases clipped from V and 1 base from J, the junction kept 17 bases outside the gene matches. The CDR3 covers 21 residues. Germline V gene data show CDR1 as SGHNT and CDR2 as YENEEA. This CDR3 reads CASSSKSWGLAGKGGTDTQYF. CDR3 sequence (DNA): TGTGCCAGCAGCTCGAAGTCGTGGGGACTAGCGGGAAAGGGGGGCACAGATACGCAGTATTTT. The full variable domain, with the rest looked up from reference TRBV11-3 and TRBJ2-3, is EAGVVQSPRYKIIEKKQPVAFWCNPISGHNTLYWYLQNLGQGPELLIRYENEEAVDDSQLPKDRFSAERLKGVDSTLKIQPAELGDSAVYLCASSSKSWGLAGKGGTDTQYFGPGTRLTVL.

The V call is TRBV11-2, the J call TRBJ2-1; the match to TRBD1 covers 10 bases. Germline V gene lookup returns CDR1 SGHAT and CDR2 FQNNGV. The CDR3 is made up of 16 amino acids. Trimming cost V 8 bases and J 4 bases; bases outside gene matches: 11. This chain's CDR3 is CASASGGQGFYNEQFF. The CDR3 DNA is TGTGCCAGCGCCTCGGGGGGACAGGGGTTTTACAATGAGCAGTTCTTC.

The genes are TRBV6-1 and TRBJ2-5, with D uncertain. The CDR3 covers 14 residues. Per the germline V gene, CDR1 is MNHNS and CDR2 is SASEGT. With 6 bases removed from V and 4 bases from J, the gap between germline ends came to 15 bases. The CDR3: CASRSLSVRETQYF. The CDR3 region has the DNA TGTGCCAGCAGATCCTTATCCGTGCGAGAGACCCAGTACTTC.

This clonotype was detected ten times or more. This rearrangement joins TRBV29-1 to TRBJ2-7, with D perhaps being TRBD1 or TRBD2 (5 bases each). The length of the CDR3 is 11 residues. Trimming removed 7 bases from V and 1 base from J, with 8 bases in between. Germline V lookup: CDR1 SQVTM, CDR2 ANQGSEA. CDR3 region: CSAGTSYEQYF. The CDR3 DNA follows: TGCAGCGCCGGGACGTCCTACGAGCAGTACTTC.

Only a few counts were recorded for this clonotype. V is TRBV25-1 and J is TRBJ1-1, with a weak D call TRBD1 (5 bases). Trimming stripped 2 bases from V and 12 bases from J, with 19 bases between. CDR3 length: 14 amino acids. The germline CDR1 and CDR2 sequences are MGHDK and SYGVNS. The CDR3 is CASSETWGITGTFF. The CDR3 DNA reads as TGTGCCAGCAGTGAAACTTGGGGGATAACGGGGACTTTCTTT.